A selection of T cell receptor beta chains follows, all from one sample in a study of response to subunit inactivated influenza vaccine. TCRdb analysed the RT-PCR reads with MiXCR anew, one entry per CDR3 protein. The sample holds roughly 570,000 distinct CDR3 sequences; around 13% are singletons and the top ten take over 10%. The specimen was PBMCs from blood, collected about 40 days after vaccination. The receptors come from a man between 45 and 60 years old who received an inactivated influenza vaccine. CDR3s include the opening cysteine and the closing phenylalanine or tryptophan. D genes are given only for firm matches. Only some rows state a clone size, as once, few, many or a class for expanded clones.

CDR3 protein: CASSLARERFNEQFF; CDR3 DNA: TGCGCCAGCAGCTTGGCCAGGGAAAGGTTCAATGAGCAGTTCTTC; V gene: TRBV5-1; J gene: TRBJ2-1; D gene: NA; clone size: few
CDR3 protein: CTSSPGLAVAGANVLTF; CDR3 DNA: TGTACCAGCAGTCCGGGACTAGCGGTAGCTGGGGCCAACGTCCTGACTTTC; V gene: TRBV3-1; J gene: TRBJ2-6; D gene: TRBD2; clone size: NA
CDR3 protein: CASSRNREGYGYTF; CDR3 DNA: TGTGCCAGCAGCCGCAACCGGGAAGGCTATGGCTACACCTTC; V gene: TRBV3-1; J gene: TRBJ1-2; D gene: NA; clone size: few
CDR3 protein: CASSYSRPGLPSYEQYF; CDR3 DNA: TGTGCCAGCAGTTACTCGAGGCCGGGTCTACCCTCCTACGAGCAGTACTTC; V gene: TRBV6-2/TRBV6-3; J gene: TRBJ2-7; D gene: NA; clone size: NA
CDR3 protein: CASSFGFGDYEQYF; CDR3 DNA: TGCGCCAGCAGCTTCGGATTTGGGGACTACGAGCAGTACTTC; V gene: TRBV5-1; J gene: TRBJ2-7; D gene: NA; clone size: NA
CDR3 protein: CAIAADSSGAGANVLTF; CDR3 DNA: TGTGCCATCGCTGCCGACTCTAGCGGGGCCGGGGCCAACGTCCTGACTTTC; V gene: TRBV10-3; J gene: TRBJ2-6; D gene: TRBD2; clone size: NA
CDR3 protein: CASSDESGGKETQYF; CDR3 DNA: TGTGCCAGCAGTGATGAAAGCGGGGGGAAAGAGACCCAGTACTTC; V gene: TRBV12-3/TRBV12-4; J gene: TRBJ2-5; D gene: TRBD2; clone size: few
CDR3 protein: CASSQEGQGYYEQYF; CDR3 DNA: TGTGCCAGCAGCCAAGAGGGACAGGGCTACTACGAGCAGTACTTC; V gene: TRBV4-2; J gene: TRBJ2-7; D gene: TRBD1; clone size: many
CDR3 protein: CASSQAAGEYYGYTF; CDR3 DNA: TGCGCCAGCAGCCAAGCGGCAGGGGAATACTATGGCTACACCTTC; V gene: TRBV4-1; J gene: TRBJ1-2; D gene: NA; clone size: NA
CDR3 protein: CASRTGYMEETQYF; CDR3 DNA: TGCGCCAGCCGGACAGGGTACATGGAAGAGACCCAGTACTTC; V gene: TRBV5-1; J gene: TRBJ2-5; D gene: TRBD1; clone size: many
CDR3 protein: CSARRDRVKNEKLFF; CDR3 DNA: TGCAGTGCTAGGAGGGACAGAGTTAAGAATGAAAAACTGTTTTTT; V gene: TRBV20-1; J gene: TRBJ1-4; D gene: TRBD1; clone size: NA
CDR3 protein: CASSRILAAPSYEQYF; CDR3 DNA: TGTGCCAGCAGCCGAATCCTAGCGGCTCCCTCCTACGAGCAGTACTTC; V gene: TRBV6-1; J gene: TRBJ2-7; D gene: TRBD2; clone size: many
CDR3 protein: CAISESGYTGELFF; CDR3 DNA: TGTGCCATCAGTGAGTCAGGTTACACCGGGGAGCTGTTTTTT; V gene: TRBV10-3; J gene: TRBJ2-2; D gene: NA; clone size: many
CDR3 protein: CASSVGGTSGVREQYF; CDR3 DNA: TGTGCCAGCAGCGTAGGAGGGACTAGCGGGGTACGGGAGCAGTACTTC; V gene: TRBV9; J gene: TRBJ2-7; D gene: TRBD2; clone size: few
CDR3 protein: CASSDGGGSSYEQYF; CDR3 DNA: TGTGCCAGCAGTGATGGGGGGGGGAGCTCCTACGAGCAGTACTTC; V gene: TRBV6-1; J gene: TRBJ2-7; D gene: TRBD2; clone size: NA
CDR3 protein: CSAPGWGDSGYTF; CDR3 DNA: TGCAGTGCACCGGGATGGGGCGATAGTGGCTACACCTTC; V gene: TRBV20-1; J gene: TRBJ1-2; D gene: NA; clone size: many
CDR3 protein: CASSQAGQISSPLHF; CDR3 DNA: TGTGCCAGCAGCCAAGCGGGACAGATCTCTTCACCCCTCCACTTT; V gene: TRBV3-1; J gene: TRBJ1-6; D gene: TRBD1; clone size: few